This TCR beta chain stems from a study of cytomegalovirus exposure and HLA in healthy donors. Vbeta (60) and Jbeta (13) primers were used in the PCR. TCRdb keeps only in-frame clones here, not all; method: immunoSEQ multiplex PCR. Across around 50,000 clones, the top ten clones capture over 2% of the sample. J was trimmed by 3 bases and V by 2 bases; bases with no gene match: 5. Germline assignment: CDR1 MGHRA and CDR2 YSYEKL. The CDR3 has 16 amino acids. This chain connects TRBV4-1 to TRBJ1-2; 11 bases align to TRBD1. The sequence came from a woman in her forties in good health and CMV-seronegative. Sequenced input: PBMCs. CDR3 residues: CASSQTGQGAHYGYTF. The CDR3 region has the DNA TGCGCCAGCAGCCAAACCGGACAGGGGGCGCACTATGGCTACACCTTC.